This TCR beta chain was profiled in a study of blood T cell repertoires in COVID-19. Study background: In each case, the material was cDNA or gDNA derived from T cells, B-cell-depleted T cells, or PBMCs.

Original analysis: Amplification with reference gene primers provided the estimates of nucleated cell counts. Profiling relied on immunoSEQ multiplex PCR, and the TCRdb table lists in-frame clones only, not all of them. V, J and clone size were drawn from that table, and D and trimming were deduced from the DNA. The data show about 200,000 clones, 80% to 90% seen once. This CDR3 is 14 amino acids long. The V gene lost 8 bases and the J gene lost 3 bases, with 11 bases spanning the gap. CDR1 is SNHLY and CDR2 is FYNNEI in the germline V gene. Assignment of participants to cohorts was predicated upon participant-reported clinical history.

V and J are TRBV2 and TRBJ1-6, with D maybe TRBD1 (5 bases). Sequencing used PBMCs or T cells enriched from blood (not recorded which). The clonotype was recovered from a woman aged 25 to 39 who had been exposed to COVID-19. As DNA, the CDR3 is TGTGCCAGCGGGAGGGGCAGCTATAATTCACCCCTCCACTTT. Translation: CASGRGSYNSPLHF.